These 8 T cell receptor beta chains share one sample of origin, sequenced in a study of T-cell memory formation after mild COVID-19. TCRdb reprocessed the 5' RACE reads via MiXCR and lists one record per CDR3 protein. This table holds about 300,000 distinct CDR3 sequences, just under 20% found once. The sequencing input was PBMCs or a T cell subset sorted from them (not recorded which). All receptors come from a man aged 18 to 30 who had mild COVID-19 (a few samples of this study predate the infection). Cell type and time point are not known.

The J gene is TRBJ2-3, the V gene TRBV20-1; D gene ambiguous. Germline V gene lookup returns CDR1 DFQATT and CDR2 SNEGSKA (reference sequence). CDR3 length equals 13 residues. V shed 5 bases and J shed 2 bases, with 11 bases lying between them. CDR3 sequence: CSAYKRNTDTQYF. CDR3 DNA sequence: TGCAGTGCTTACAAACGGAACACAGATACGCAGTATTTT.

In DNA, the CDR3 is TGCAGTGCTAGGTCCGAAACCAGCTACTACGAGCAGTACGTC. It specifies CSARSETSYYEQYV. The genes are TRBV20-1 and TRBJ2-7; no reliable D call. The germline V gene encodes CDR1 DFQATT and CDR2 SNEGSKA (reference sequence). The CDR3 has 14 residues. V lost 3 bases and J lost 3, with 15 bases in between.

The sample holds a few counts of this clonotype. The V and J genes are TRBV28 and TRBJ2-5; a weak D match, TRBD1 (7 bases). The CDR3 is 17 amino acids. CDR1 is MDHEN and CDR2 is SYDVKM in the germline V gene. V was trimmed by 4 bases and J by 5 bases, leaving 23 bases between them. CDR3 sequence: CASSSGSTGRYRETQYF. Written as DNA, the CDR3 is TGTGCCAGCAGTTCTGGATCGACAGGGAGGTATAGGGAGACCCAGTACTTC.

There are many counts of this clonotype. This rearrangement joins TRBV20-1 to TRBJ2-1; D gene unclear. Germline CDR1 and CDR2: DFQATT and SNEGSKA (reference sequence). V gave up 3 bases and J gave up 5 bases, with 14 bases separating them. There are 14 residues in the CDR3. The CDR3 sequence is CSARIGPHDNEQFF. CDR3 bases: TGCAGTGCTAGGATTGGGCCTCACGACAATGAGCAGTTCTTC.

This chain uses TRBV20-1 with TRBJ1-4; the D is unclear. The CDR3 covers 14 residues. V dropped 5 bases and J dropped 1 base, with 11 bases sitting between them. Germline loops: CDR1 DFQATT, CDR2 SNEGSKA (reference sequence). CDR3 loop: CSALAVRTNEKLFF. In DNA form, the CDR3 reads TGCAGTGCTTTGGCCGTCAGAACTAATGAAAAACTGTTTTTT.

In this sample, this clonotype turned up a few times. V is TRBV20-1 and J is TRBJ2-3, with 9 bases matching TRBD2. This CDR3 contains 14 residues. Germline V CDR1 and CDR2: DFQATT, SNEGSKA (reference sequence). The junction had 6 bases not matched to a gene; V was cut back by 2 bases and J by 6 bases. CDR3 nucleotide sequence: TGCAGTGCTAGACTAGCGGGGAGTAGCGATACGCAGTATTTT. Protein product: CSARLAGSSDTQYF.

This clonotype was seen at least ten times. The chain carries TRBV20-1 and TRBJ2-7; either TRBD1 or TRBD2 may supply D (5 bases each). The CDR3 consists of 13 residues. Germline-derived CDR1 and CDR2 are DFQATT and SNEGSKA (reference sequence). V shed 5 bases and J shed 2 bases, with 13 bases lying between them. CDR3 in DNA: TGCAGTGCTCCAAAGAGGGACCCCTACGAGCAGTACGTC. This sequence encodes CSAPKRDPYEQYV.

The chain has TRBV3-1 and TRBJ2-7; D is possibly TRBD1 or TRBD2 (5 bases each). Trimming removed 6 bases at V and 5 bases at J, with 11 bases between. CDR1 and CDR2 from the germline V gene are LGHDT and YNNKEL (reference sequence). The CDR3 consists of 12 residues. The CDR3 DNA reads TGTGCCAGCAGGTCGAGGGGCCACGAGCAGTACTTC. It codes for CASRSRGHEQYF.